Ten or more counts support the clone carrying this T cell receptor beta chain. Under 3 months was the duration of disease in ophthalmopathy patients, who also had a Clinical Activity Score of at least 3 and a NOSPECS grade of at least 4. Researchers barred patients who had uncontrolled infection, other autoimmune disease, pregnancy or lactation. The diagnoses drew upon clinical symptoms, serum thyroxine and TRAb, thyroid ultrasound and orbital computed tomography. The source of the PBMCs was approximately 9.5 ml of fresh peripheral blood. The sample is drawn from a study of T cells in Graves' hyperthyroidism and ophthalmopathy. CDR3 length: 13 amino acids. V was clipped by 2 bases and J by 2 bases, with 10 bases between them. Germline V gene sequence: CDR1 DFQATT, CDR2 SNEGSKA (reference sequence). Amplified regions were TCR beta CDR3 sequences from RNA transcripts. A first-round RT-PCR of the TCR CDR3 used the HTBI primer set. TCRdb reprocessed the multiplex PCR reads with MiXCR, giving one entry per CDR3 protein. The repertoire has 500,000 to 600,000 distinct CDR3 sequences, just under 20% of them found once; the top ten carry roughly 47%.

Sequencing input: blood. This rearrangement joins TRBV20-1 to TRBJ2-7, with D possibly TRBD2 on 6 matching bases. This clonotype was obtained from a man aged 35 to 55 with Graves' ophthalmopathy. CDR3 loop: CSARSGSAYEQYF. As DNA, the CDR3 is TGCAGTGCTAGAAGCGGGTCGGCCTACGAGCAGTACTTC.